This T cell receptor beta chain was recovered during a study of monozygotic twins with inflammatory bowel disease. Turning to this clonotype: Its antigen is still unknown.

TCRdb re-called the 5' RACE reads; one entry per CDR3 protein, DNA not given. The sample has around 450,000 distinct CDR3 sequences. The study's findings and limits: Discrimination among different T cell subtypes was not achievable. IBD patients displayed reduced TCRbeta diversity (inverse Simpson) when set against healthy co-twins.

Germline CDR1 SGHTA, CDR2 FQGNSA. The CDR3 has 14 amino acids. Blood samples, whole and unsorted for T cells, yielded the isolated total RNA. J is TRBJ1-5 and V is TRBV7-2. The sequencing sample was made of blood. This receptor was taken from a human donor with ulcerative colitis or Crohn's disease, or a healthy co-twin of an affected twin (not recorded which). Here the CDR3 reads CASSLDREYQPQHF. The whole variable domain, remainder taken from reference TRBV7-2 and TRBJ1-5, is GAGVSQSPSNKVTEKGKDVELRCDPISGHTALYWYRQSLGQGLEFLIYFQGNSAPDKSGLPSDRFSAERTGGSVSTLTIQRTQQEDSAVYLCASSLDREYQPQHFGDGTRLSIL.